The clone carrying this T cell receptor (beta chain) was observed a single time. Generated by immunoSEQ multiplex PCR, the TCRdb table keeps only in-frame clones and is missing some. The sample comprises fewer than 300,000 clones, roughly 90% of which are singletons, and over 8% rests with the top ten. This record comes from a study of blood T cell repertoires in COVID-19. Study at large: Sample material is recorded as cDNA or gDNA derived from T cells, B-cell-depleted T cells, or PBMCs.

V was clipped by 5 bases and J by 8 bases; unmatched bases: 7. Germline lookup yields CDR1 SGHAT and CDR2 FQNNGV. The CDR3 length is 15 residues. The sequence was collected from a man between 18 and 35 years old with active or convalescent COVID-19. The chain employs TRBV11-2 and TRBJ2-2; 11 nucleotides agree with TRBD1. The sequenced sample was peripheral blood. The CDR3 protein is CASSRTGGVEGELFF. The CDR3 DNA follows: TGTGCCAGCAGCCGGACAGGGGGCGTTGAGGGGGAGCTGTTTTTT.